Only a few counts were recorded for the clone carrying this TCR beta chain. Its antigen is undetermined. TCRdb re-called the 5' RACE reads with MiXCR, one entry per CDR3 protein. The table records fewer than 900,000 distinct CDR3 sequences, about 18% of them present only once. This specimen comes from a study of identical twins. Points from the study as a whole: Conclusions rested on cross-sectional statistics rather than following the same donors.

These data also featured in a second study, about T cells expressing NK-cell markers.

Input material: PBMCs. This clonotype was sampled from a woman between 18 and 30 years old in good health.

The CDR3 spells CASSSQQGASYEQYF. In DNA form, the CDR3 reads TGTGCCAGCAGCTCACAACAGGGGGCGTCCTACGAGCAGTACTTC. This sequence joins TRBV5-6 and TRBJ2-7; 9 bases line up with TRBD1. Germline V gene lookup returns CDR1 SGHDT and CDR2 YYEEEE. Trimming removed 3 bases from V and 1 base from J; junction bases left unmatched: 5. The CDR3 is 15 amino acids.